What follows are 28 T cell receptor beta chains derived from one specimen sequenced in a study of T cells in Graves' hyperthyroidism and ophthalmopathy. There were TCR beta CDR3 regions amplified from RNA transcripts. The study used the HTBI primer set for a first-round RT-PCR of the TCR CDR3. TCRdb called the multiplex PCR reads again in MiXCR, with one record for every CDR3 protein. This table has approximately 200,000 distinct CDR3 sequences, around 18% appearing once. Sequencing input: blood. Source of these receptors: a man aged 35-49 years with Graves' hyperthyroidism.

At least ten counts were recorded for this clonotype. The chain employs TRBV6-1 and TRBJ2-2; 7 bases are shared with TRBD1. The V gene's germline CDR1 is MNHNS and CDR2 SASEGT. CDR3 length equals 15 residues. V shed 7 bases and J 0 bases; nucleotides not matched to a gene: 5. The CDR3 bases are TGTGCCAGCAAAACAGGGGTCCCGAACACCGGGGAGCTGTTTTTT. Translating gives CASKTGVPNTGELFF.

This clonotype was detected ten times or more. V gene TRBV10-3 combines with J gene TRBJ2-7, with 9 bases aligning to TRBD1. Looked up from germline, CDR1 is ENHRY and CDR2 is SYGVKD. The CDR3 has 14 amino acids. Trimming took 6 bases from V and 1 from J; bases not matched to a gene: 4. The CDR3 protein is CAIRVQGASYEQYF. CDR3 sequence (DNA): TGTGCCATCAGGGTACAGGGGGCATCCTACGAGCAGTACTTC.

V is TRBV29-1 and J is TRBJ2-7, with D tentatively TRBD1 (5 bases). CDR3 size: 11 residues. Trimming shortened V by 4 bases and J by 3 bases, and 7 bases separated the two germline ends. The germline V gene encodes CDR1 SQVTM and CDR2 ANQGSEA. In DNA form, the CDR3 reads TGCAGCGTTGGACAGAACTACGAGCAGTACTTC. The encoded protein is CSVGQNYEQYF.

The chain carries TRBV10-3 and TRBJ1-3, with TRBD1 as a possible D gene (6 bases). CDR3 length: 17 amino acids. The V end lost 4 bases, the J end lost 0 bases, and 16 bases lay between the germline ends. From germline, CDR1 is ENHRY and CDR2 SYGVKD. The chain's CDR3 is CAISGWGQGPSGNTIYF. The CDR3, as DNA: TGTGCCATCAGTGGTTGGGGGCAGGGGCCCTCTGGAAACACCATATATTTT.

The CDR3 spells CASTDRGPYGYTF. The CDR3, as DNA: TGTGCCAGCACGGACAGGGGGCCCTATGGCTACACCTTC. The chain carries TRBV2 and TRBJ1-2; TRBD1 agrees at 11 bases. V was clipped by 7 bases and J by 4 bases; unmatched bases: 2. The CDR3 totals 13 residues. Germline-derived CDR1 and CDR2 are SNHLY and FYNNEI.

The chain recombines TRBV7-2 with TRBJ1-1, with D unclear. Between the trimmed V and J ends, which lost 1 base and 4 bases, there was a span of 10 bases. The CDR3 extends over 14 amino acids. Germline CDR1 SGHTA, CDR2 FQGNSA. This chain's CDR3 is CASSLGVSGTEAFF. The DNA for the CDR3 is TGTGCCAGCAGCTTAGGAGTCTCGGGCACTGAAGCTTTCTTT.

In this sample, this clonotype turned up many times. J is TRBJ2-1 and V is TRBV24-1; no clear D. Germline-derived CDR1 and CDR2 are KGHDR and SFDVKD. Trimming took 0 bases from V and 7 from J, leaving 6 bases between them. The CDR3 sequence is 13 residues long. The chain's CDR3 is CATSDLQRNEQFF. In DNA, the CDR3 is TGTGCCACCAGTGATTTGCAGAGGAATGAGCAGTTCTTC.

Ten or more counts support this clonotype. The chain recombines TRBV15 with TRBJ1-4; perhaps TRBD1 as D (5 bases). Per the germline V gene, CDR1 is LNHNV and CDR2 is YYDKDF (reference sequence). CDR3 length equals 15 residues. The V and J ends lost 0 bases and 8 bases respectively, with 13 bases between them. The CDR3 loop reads CATSREGQGGEKLFF. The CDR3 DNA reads TGTGCCACCAGCAGAGAAGGGCAGGGAGGAGAAAAACTGTTTTTT.

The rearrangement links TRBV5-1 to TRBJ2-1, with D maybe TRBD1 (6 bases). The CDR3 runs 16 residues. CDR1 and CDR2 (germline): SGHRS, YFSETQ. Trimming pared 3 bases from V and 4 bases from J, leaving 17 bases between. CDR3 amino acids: CASSSYRDAVYNEQFF. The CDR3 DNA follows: TGCGCCAGCAGCTCCTACAGGGATGCAGTATACAATGAGCAGTTCTTC.

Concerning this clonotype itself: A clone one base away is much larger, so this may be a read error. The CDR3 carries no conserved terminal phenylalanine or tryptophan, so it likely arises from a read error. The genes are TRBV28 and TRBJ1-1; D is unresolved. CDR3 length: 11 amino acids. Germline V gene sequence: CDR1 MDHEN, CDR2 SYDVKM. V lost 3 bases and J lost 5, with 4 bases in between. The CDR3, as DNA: TGTGCCAGCAGTTTGTGGACTGAAGCTTTCCTT. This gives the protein CASSLWTEAFL.

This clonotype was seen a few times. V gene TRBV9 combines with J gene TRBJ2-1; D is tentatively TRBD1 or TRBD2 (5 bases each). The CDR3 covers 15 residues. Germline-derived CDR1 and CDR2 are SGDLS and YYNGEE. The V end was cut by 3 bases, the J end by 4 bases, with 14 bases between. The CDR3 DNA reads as TGTGCCAGCAGCGCGGGGACCACCGTATACAATGAGCAGTTCTTC. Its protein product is CASSAGTTVYNEQFF.

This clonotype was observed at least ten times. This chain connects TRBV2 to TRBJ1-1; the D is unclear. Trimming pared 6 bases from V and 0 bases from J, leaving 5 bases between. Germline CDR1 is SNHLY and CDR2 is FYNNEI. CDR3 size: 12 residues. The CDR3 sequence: CASRAMNTEAFF. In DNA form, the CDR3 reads TGTGCCAGCAGAGCGATGAACACTGAAGCTTTCTTT.

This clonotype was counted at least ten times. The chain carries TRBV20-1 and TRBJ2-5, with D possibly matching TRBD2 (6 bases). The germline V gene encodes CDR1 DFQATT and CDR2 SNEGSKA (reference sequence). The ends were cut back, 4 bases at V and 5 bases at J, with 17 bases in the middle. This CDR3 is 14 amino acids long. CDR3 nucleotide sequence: TGCAGTGCTAAGAGACTAGATAGGCCCGAGACCCAGTACTTC. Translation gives CSAKRLDRPETQYF.

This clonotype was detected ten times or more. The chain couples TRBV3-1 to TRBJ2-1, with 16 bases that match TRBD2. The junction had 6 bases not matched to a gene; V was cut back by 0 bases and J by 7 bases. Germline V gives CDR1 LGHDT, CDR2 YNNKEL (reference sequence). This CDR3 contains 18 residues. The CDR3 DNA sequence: TGTGCCAGCAGCCAAGATCCCGGGACTAGCGGGGGGGCTAATGAGCAGTTCTTC. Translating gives CASSQDPGTSGGANEQFF.

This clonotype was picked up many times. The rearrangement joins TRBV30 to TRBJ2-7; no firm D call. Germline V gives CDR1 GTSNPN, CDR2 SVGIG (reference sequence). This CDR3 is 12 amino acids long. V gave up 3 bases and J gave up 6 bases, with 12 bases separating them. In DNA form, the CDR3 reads TGTGCCTGGAGCTATACCTCGAGCGAGCAGTACTTC. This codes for CAWSYTSSEQYF.

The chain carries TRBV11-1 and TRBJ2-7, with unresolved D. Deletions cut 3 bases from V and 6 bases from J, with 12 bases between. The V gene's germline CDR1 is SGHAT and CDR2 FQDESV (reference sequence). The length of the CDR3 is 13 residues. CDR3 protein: CASSFMWTSEQYF. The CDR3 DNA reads TGTGCCAGCAGCTTCATGTGGACGAGCGAGCAGTACTTC.

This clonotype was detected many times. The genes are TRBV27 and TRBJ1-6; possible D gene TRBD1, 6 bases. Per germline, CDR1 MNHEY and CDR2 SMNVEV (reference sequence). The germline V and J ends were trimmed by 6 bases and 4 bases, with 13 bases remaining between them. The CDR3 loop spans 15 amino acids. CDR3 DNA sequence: TGTGCCAGCAGGCCAAGGGGGAGTTATAATTCACCCCTCCACTTT. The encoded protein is CASRPRGSYNSPLHF.

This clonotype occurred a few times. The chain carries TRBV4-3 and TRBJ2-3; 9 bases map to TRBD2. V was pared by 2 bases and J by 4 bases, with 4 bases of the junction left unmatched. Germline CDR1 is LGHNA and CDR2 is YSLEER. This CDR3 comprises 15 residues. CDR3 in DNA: TGCGCCAGCAGCCAACTGCGGGGGGGCTCAGATACGCAGTATTTT. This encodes CASSQLRGGSDTQYF.

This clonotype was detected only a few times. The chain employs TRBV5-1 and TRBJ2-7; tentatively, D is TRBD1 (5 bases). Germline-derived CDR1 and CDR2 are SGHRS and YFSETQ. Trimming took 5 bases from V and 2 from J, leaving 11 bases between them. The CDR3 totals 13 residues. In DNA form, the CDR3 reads TGCGCCAGCAGTGTGGACAACACCTACGAGCAGTACTTC. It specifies CASSVDNTYEQYF. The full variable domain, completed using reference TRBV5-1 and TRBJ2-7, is KAGVTQTPRYLIKTRGQQVTLSCSPISGHRSVSWYQQTPGQGLQFLFEYFSETQRNKGNFPGRFSGRQFSNSRSEMNVSTLELGDSALYLCASSVDNTYEQYFGPGTRLTVT.

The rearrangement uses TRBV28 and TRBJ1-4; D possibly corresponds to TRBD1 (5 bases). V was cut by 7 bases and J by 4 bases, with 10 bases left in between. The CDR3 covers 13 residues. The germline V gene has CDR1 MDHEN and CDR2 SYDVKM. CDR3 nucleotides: TGTGCCAGCATCAGGGACCTTAATGAAAAACTGTTTTTT. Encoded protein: CASIRDLNEKLFF.

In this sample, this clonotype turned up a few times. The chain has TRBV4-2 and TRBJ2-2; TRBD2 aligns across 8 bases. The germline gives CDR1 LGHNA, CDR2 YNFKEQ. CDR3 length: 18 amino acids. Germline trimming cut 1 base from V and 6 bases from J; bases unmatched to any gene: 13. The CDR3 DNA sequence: TGTGCCAGCAGCCAAGCCCGGGGGGGGGTCGGAGGGTCCGGGGAGCTGTTTTTT. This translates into CASSQARGGVGGSGELFF.

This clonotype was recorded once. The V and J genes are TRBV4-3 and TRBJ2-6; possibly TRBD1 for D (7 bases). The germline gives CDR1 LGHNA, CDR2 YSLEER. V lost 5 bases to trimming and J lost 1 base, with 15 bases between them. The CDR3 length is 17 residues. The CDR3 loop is CASSSRGAGSGANVLTF. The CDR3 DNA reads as TGCGCCAGCAGCAGCAGGGGGGCAGGGTCTGGGGCCAACGTCCTGACTTTC.

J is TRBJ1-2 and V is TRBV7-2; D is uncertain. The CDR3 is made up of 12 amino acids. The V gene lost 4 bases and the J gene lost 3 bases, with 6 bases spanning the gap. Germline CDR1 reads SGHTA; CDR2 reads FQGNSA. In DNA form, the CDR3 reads TGTGCCAGCAGCTGTGATCACTATGGCTACACCTTC. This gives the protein CASSCDHYGYTF.

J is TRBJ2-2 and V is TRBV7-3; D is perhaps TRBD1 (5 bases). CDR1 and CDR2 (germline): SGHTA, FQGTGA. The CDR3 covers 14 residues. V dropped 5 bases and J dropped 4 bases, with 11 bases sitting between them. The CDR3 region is CASSGAGPTGELFF. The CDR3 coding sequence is TGTGCCAGCAGCGGGGCAGGGCCCACCGGGGAGCTGTTTTTT.

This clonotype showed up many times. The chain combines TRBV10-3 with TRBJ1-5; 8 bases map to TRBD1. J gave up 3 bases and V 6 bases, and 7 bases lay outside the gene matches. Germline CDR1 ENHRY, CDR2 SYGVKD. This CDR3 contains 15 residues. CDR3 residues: CAISDRDRPNQPQHF. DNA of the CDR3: TGTGCCATCAGCGATCGGGACAGGCCCAATCAGCCCCAGCATTTT.

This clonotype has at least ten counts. CDR3 DNA sequence: TGCAGTGCTAGGTGGGGGGGCTACGCAGATACGCAGTATTTT. Translation gives CSARWGGYADTQYF. The chain recombines TRBV20-1 with TRBJ2-3, with TRBD2 as a possible D gene (7 bases). The germline V gene has CDR1 DFQATT and CDR2 SNEGSKA (reference sequence). The V gene lost 3 bases and the J gene lost 4 bases, with 14 bases spanning the gap. CDR3 length equals 14 residues.

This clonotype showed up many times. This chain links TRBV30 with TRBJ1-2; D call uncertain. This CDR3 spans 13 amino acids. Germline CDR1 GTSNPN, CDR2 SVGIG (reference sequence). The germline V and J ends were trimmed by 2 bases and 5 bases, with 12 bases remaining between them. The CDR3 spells CAWSPGSPYGYTF. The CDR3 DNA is TGTGCCTGGAGTCCTGGGTCTCCGTATGGCTACACCTTC.

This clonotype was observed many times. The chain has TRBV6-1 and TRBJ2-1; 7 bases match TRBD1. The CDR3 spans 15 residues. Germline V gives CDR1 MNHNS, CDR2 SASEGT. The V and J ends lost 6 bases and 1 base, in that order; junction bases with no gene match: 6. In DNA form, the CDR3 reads TGTGCCAGCAGCAAAACAGGGGCATCCTACAATGAGCAGTTCTTC. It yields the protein CASSKTGASYNEQFF.